Below are 29 T cell receptor beta chains sequenced from a single sample in a study of CD8+CD57+ T cells in acquired aplastic anemia. For CDR3 and TCR beta VDJ profiling, genomic DNA was the template used. TCRdb fed the reads into MiXCR, producing one record per CDR3 protein. The data show a few hundred thousand distinct CDR3 sequences, under 65% seen once. Sample: sorted CD4+, CD8+, or CD8+CD57+ T cells (not recorded which) from PBMCs. The receptors derive from a human donor in good health.

The chain recombines TRBV10-3 with TRBJ2-7; D may be TRBD1 (6 bases). The CDR3 extends over 12 amino acids. Trimming took 10 bases from V and 3 from J, leaving 13 bases between them. Germline CDR1 is ENHRY and CDR2 is SYGVKD. The CDR3 sequence: CATQKQGYEQYF. CDR3 in DNA: TGTGCCACCCAAAAACAGGGCTACGAGCAGTACTTC.

CDR3 nucleotides: TGTGCCAGCACCACAGGGCGGAGAGAGTATTTT. Residues: CASTTGRREYF. V and J are TRBV25-1 and TRBJ2-3; perhaps TRBD1 as D (6 bases). Deletions cut 7 bases from V and 13 bases from J, with 15 bases between. The CDR3 has 11 residues. CDR1 and CDR2 from the germline V gene are MGHDK and SYGVNS.

This clonotype has a count of ten or more. This chain joins TRBV27 and TRBJ2-5; D possibly corresponds to TRBD2 (6 bases). The germline V and J ends were trimmed by 4 bases and 4 bases, with 7 bases remaining between them. The CDR3 is 12 amino acids. Germline loops: CDR1 MNHEY, CDR2 SMNVEV (reference sequence). CDR3 nucleotide sequence: TGTGCCAGCAGTTGGGGAGGAGAGACCCAGTACTTC. This gives the protein CASSWGGETQYF.

This chain connects TRBV20-1 to TRBJ2-3, with 9 bases identical to TRBD1. Germline CDR1 DFQATT, CDR2 SNEGSKA (reference sequence). V gave up 6 bases and J gave up 4 bases; unmatched junction bases: 11. The CDR3 is 15 amino acids. CDR3 residues: CSAESGQGIADTQYF. The CDR3 DNA follows: TGCAGTGCCGAATCCGGACAGGGGATTGCAGATACGCAGTATTTT.

This clonotype appeared many times. CDR3 loop: CASSPGTGIYGYTF. In DNA form, the CDR3 reads TGTGCCAGCAGTCCCGGGACAGGGATCTATGGCTACACCTTC. The V call is TRBV6-5, the J call TRBJ1-2, with 9 bases aligning to TRBD1. Trimming removed 5 bases from V and 4 bases from J; junction bases left unmatched: 5. The CDR3 has 14 amino acids. Germline lookup yields CDR1 MNHEY and CDR2 SVGAGI.

This clonotype was detected only once. The genes are TRBV15 and TRBJ1-1; no definite D call. The V gene lost 6 bases and the J gene lost 4 bases, with 18 bases spanning the gap. Germline CDR1 is LNHNV and CDR2 is YYDKDF (reference sequence). The CDR3 is 15 residues long. CDR3 loop: CATRAPREGATEAFF. The DNA for the CDR3 is TGTGCCACCAGAGCCCCCCGGGAGGGTGCCACTGAAGCTTTCTTT.

CDR3 DNA sequence: TGCAGTGGAGGACAGGGGTATGGCTACACCTTC. Protein sequence: CSGGQGYGYTF. The J gene is TRBJ1-2, the V gene TRBV20-1, with 9 bases matching TRBD1. From germline, CDR1 is DFQATT and CDR2 SNEGSKA (reference sequence). CDR3 length: 11 residues. With 7 bases clipped from V and 5 bases from J, the junction kept 2 bases outside the gene matches.

This clonotype was detected only a few times. The gene calls are TRBV5-1 and TRBJ2-7, with D unresolved. The CDR3 sequence is 15 residues long. The V gene's germline CDR1 is SGHRS and CDR2 YFSETQ. Trimming shortened V by 7 bases and J by 0 bases, and 17 bases separated the two germline ends. The CDR3 is CASGQDGGSSYEQYF. For the CDR3, the DNA is TGCGCCAGCGGCCAGGACGGTGGCAGCTCCTACGAGCAGTACTTC.

This chain joins TRBV29-1 and TRBJ2-7; possibly TRBD1 for D (6 bases). CDR3 length: 14 residues. The V gene lost 8 bases and the J gene lost 2 bases, with 19 bases spanning the gap. CDR1 is SQVTM, CDR2 ANQGSEA, per germline. In nucleotides, the CDR3 is TGCAGCTTGTACGGGACAACCTTAGCCTACGAGCAGTACTTC. It yields the protein CSLYGTTLAYEQYF.

This clonotype was picked up many times. CDR3 bases: TGTGCCAGCAGGCCAACAGATACGCAGTATTTT. This translates into CASRPTDTQYF. The chain links TRBV7-9 to TRBJ2-3; D is ambiguous. Germline values: CDR1 SEHNR, CDR2 FQNEAQ (reference sequence). This CDR3 has 11 residues. V was clipped by 6 bases and J by 3 bases, with 4 bases between them. Using reference TRBV7-9 and TRBJ2-3 for the parts outside the CDR3, the full variable domain is DTGVSQNPRHKITKRGQNVTFRCDPISEHNRLYWYRQTLGQGPEFLTYFQNEAQLEKSRLLSDRFSAERPKGSFSTLEIQRTEQGDSAMYLCASRPTDTQYFGPGTRLTVL.

The rearrangement joins TRBV7-9 to TRBJ2-1; D is ambiguous. Trimming stripped 6 bases from V and 8 bases from J, with 17 bases between. Germline CDR1 reads SEHNR; CDR2 reads FQNEAQ (reference sequence). The CDR3 consists of 14 residues. The CDR3 protein is CASSSNLGVDEQFF. The CDR3 DNA follows: TGTGCCAGCAGTTCTAACCTCGGCGTCGATGAGCAGTTCTTC.

Note on this clonotype: One base away lies a much larger clone, so this may be a sequencing read error. The V and J genes are TRBV12-5 and TRBJ1-1, with unresolved D. Trimming took off 1 base at V and 4 bases at J, with 4 bases between the two ends. Looked up from germline, CDR1 is LGHNT and CDR2 is FRNRAP. The CDR3 extends over 12 amino acids. CDR3 sequence reads: CASGLGSTEAFF. For the CDR3, the DNA is TGTGCTAGTGGTTTGGGGAGCACTGAAGCTTTCTTT.

To note about this clonotype: A much larger clone differs from this one at a single base, so this may be a read error. The chain combines TRBV6-2 or TRBV6-3 with TRBJ2-7; D is ambiguous. Trimming stripped 8 bases from V and 1 base from J, with 18 bases between. The CDR3 loop spans 15 amino acids. The germline CDR1 and CDR2 sequences are MNHEY and SVGEGT. The CDR3: CASSASTAESYEQYF. In DNA, the CDR3 is TGTGCCAGCTCGGCCTCTACAGCCGAGTCCTACGAGCAGTACTTC.

CDR3 region: CASTNSGRYSNQPQHF. The CDR3 coding sequence is TGCGCCAGCACCAACTCGGGACGGTATAGCAATCAGCCCCAGCATTTT. The genes are TRBV10-2 and TRBJ1-5, with D tentatively TRBD1 (5 bases). The V end lost 7 bases, the J end lost 0 bases, and 16 bases lay between the germline ends. Germline-derived CDR1 and CDR2 are WSHSY and SAAADI. CDR3 length: 16 amino acids.

This clonotype was seen ten or more times. The rearrangement joins TRBV9 to TRBJ2-3, with TRBD1 matching over 7 bases. V shed 4 bases, J shed 3 bases, and the junction held 8 bases outside the gene matches. Germline V gene lookup returns CDR1 SGDLS and CDR2 YYNGEE. The CDR3 runs 15 residues. CDR3: CASSLQTGITDTQYF. The CDR3 bases are TGTGCCAGCAGCTTACAGACAGGGATTACAGATACGCAGTATTTT.

The chain joins TRBV7-8 to TRBJ2-3; either TRBD1 or TRBD2 may supply D (5 bases each). V was pared by 3 bases and J by 5 bases, with 18 bases between. Germline V gives CDR1 SGHVS, CDR2 FQNEAQ. The length of the CDR3 is 16 residues. The CDR3 region is CASSLGLKDSGDTQYF. CDR3 in DNA: TGTGCCAGCAGCTTGGGGCTCAAGGACTCAGGAGATACGCAGTATTTT.

This rearrangement joins TRBV2 to TRBJ2-5; no clear D. The CDR3 contains 14 residues. V dropped 4 bases and J dropped 2 bases, with 11 bases sitting between them. CDR1 and CDR2 (germline): SNHLY, FYNNEI. This chain's CDR3 is CASSGMLLQETQYF. The CDR3 nucleotides are TGTGCCAGCAGTGGGATGTTATTACAAGAGACCCAGTACTTC. Full variable domain (missing parts from reference TRBV2 and TRBJ2-5): EPEVTQTPSHQVTQMGQEVILRCVPISNHLYFYWYRQILGQKVEFLVSFYNNEISEKSEIFDDQFSVERPDGSNFTLKIRSTKLEDSAMYFCASSGMLLQETQYFGPGTRLLVL.

This clonotype was counted at least ten times. The chain joins TRBV5-8 to TRBJ2-1; TRBD2 aligns across 8 bases. V dropped 2 bases and J dropped 8; count of bases not matched to a gene: 6. The CDR3 covers 14 residues. Germline loops: CDR1 SGHTS, CDR2 YDEGEE. The CDR3 here is CASSFGLASDEQFF. The CDR3 nucleotides are TGTGCCAGCAGCTTCGGACTAGCCAGCGATGAGCAGTTCTTC.

In regard to this clonotype: One end of the junction does not line up with germline, which may come from a read error. The chain combines TRBV5-1 with TRBJ2-7; 12 bases fit TRBD2. CDR3 length: 19 residues. Per germline, CDR1 SGHRS and CDR2 YFSETQ. The CDR3 nucleotides read TGTGCCAGCAGCTTTTTCGTAGGCCCTGCGCTAGCGGGGGGGCTGGAGCAGTACTTC. Its protein product is CASSFFVGPALAGGLEQYF.

J is TRBJ1-3 and V is TRBV28; possible D gene TRBD1, 5 bases. Looked up from germline, CDR1 is MDHEN and CDR2 is SYDVKM. V lost 6 bases, J lost 2 bases, and 8 bases lay in between. This CDR3 has 13 amino acids. CDR3 DNA: TGTGCCAGCAGGGGGCCAACTGGAAACACCATATATTTT. Residues: CASRGPTGNTIYF.

CDR3 sequence reads: CASSITGNYSPLHF. CDR3 nucleotides: TGTGCCAGTAGTATAACAGGGAACTATTCACCCCTCCACTTT. The V gene is TRBV19, the J gene TRBJ1-6; D is perhaps TRBD1 (6 bases). CDR1 and CDR2 (germline): LNHDA, SQIVND (reference sequence). This CDR3 has 14 amino acids. V lost 2 bases and J 8 bases, leaving 10 bases between the germline ends.

With regard to this clonotype: A much larger clone differs from this one at a single base, so this may be a read error. This rearrangement joins TRBV13 to TRBJ2-1; maybe TRBD2 (5 bases). Trimming took off 1 base at V and 5 bases at J, with 9 bases between the two ends. There are 14 residues in the CDR3. Per the germline V gene, CDR1 is PRHDT and CDR2 is FYEKMQ (reference sequence). The DNA of the CDR3 is TGTGCCAGCAGCTTAGAGCGGTTTCACAATGAGCAGTTCTTC. It yields the protein CASSLERFHNEQFF.

The chain is built from TRBV29-1 and TRBJ2-3; a possible D gene is TRBD2 (6 bases). Trimming stripped 6 bases from V and 2 bases from J, with 12 bases between. The CDR3 extends over 13 amino acids. The germline CDR1 and CDR2 sequences are SQVTM and ANQGSEA. CDR3 residues: CSVSGSLTDTQYF. DNA of the CDR3: TGCAGCGTCAGCGGGTCCCTCACAGATACGCAGTATTTT.

V gene TRBV27 combines with J gene TRBJ1-4, with D unresolved. CDR3 length equals 15 residues. CDR1 is MNHEY, CDR2 SMNVEV, per germline (reference sequence). The V gene lost 1 base and the J gene lost 5 bases, with 11 bases spanning the gap. The CDR3 DNA follows: TGTGCCAGCAGTTTATTTGGGCAGATGAATGAAAAACTGTTTTTT. Protein product: CASSLFGQMNEKLFF.

The chain employs TRBV15 and TRBJ1-1; D ambiguous. The CDR3 extends over 13 amino acids. Germline lookup yields CDR1 LNHNV and CDR2 YYDKDF (reference sequence). The V end was cut by 2 bases, the J end by 1 base, with 5 bases between. The DNA for the CDR3 is TGTGCCACCAGCAGAAATACGAACACTGAAGCTTTCTTT. Protein sequence: CATSRNTNTEAFF.

The chain joins TRBV2 to TRBJ2-5; D unclear. CDR1 is SNHLY and CDR2 is FYNNEI in the germline V gene. With 5 bases removed from V and 2 bases from J, the gap between germline ends came to 12 bases. The CDR3 loop spans 14 amino acids. CDR3 bases: TGTGCCAGCAGTTCTCGGACGGAACAAGAGACCCAGTACTTC. Its translation: CASSSRTEQETQYF.

The rearrangement links TRBV10-3 to TRBJ2-5; TRBD1 or TRBD2 may be the D gene (7 bases each). The CDR3 loop spans 12 amino acids. Trimming stripped 10 bases from V and 5 bases from J, with 14 bases between. Germline loops: CDR1 ENHRY, CDR2 SYGVKD. The CDR3 DNA sequence: TGTGCCACAGGGACAGCGGGGGAGACCCAGTACTTC. It specifies CATGTAGETQYF.

A note on this clonotype: At one boundary the junction diverges from the germline segment, which might be a read error. The V call is TRBV24-1, the J call TRBJ2-1; D gene uncertain. CDR1 is KGHDR, CDR2 SFDVKD, per germline. The CDR3 sequence is 12 residues long. DNA for the CDR3: TGTGCCAGCAGTTTGACCGCCCCCCCCCAGTTCTTC. Its translation: CASSLTAPPQFF.

This clonotype has just one count. The V gene is TRBV11-2, the J gene TRBJ2-7; 11 nucleotides line up with TRBD1. CDR1 and CDR2 (germline): SGHAT, FQNNGV. The trim removed 1 base at V and 4 bases at J, leaving 12 bases unmatched. This CDR3 contains 18 residues. The CDR3 loop reads CASSLVNMGQGGTYEQYF. Written as DNA, the CDR3 is TGTGCCAGCAGCTTAGTGAACATGGGACAGGGGGGGACATACGAGCAGTACTTC. Full variable domain (outside the CDR3, taken from reference TRBV11-2 and TRBJ2-7): EAGVAQSPRYKIIEKRQSVAFWCNPISGHATLYWYQQILGQGPKLLIQFQNNGVVDDSQLPKDRFSAERLKGVDSTLKIQPAKLEDSAVYLCASSLVNMGQGGTYEQYFGPGTRLTVT.